One sample yielded the 3 T cell receptor beta chains listed below, sequenced in a study of blood T cell repertoires in COVID-19. This table comes from immunoSEQ multiplex PCR, and its TCRdb copy is limited to in-frame clones, with some not included. Among tens of thousands of clones, around 86% were seen once, and the ten largest hold 2%. The sample was peripheral blood. The receptors were gathered from a man under 40 with acute or convalescent COVID-19.

The chain's CDR3 is CATSRRTGGTIYF. In DNA form, the CDR3 reads TGTGCCACCAGCAGACGGACAGGGGGCACCATATATTTT. The rearrangement uses TRBV15 and TRBJ1-3; TRBD1 matches at 10 bases. Trimming cost V 2 bases and J 9 bases; bases outside gene matches: 1. This CDR3 is 13 amino acids long. Germline V gene lookup returns CDR1 LNHNV and CDR2 YYDKDF (reference sequence).

CDR3 nucleotide sequence: TGCGCCAGCAGCTTGCTCGGCGGATCTAATGAAAAACTGTTTTTT. Its protein is CASSLLGGSNEKLFF. The genes are TRBV5-1 and TRBJ1-4; D unresolved. Germline V gives CDR1 SGHRS, CDR2 YFSETQ. Trimming pared 1 base from V and 3 bases from J, leaving 10 bases between. This CDR3 has 15 amino acids.

The table lists this clone with a few counts. The CDR3 region has the DNA TGTGCCAGCAGCGTAGTGGCAGAGAACACCGGGGAGCTGTTTTTT. Its translation is CASSVVAENTGELFF. The chain couples TRBV9 to TRBJ2-2; no reliable D call. CDR3 length: 15 amino acids. CDR1 and CDR2 (germline): SGDLS, YYNGEE. The V and J ends lost 0 bases and 1 base respectively, with 7 bases between them.